These T cell receptor beta chains were read from a single sample in a study of early T cells in non-severe SARS-CoV-2 infection. TCRdb recomputed calls from the 5' RACE reads with MiXCR, one row per CDR3 protein. The table records approximately 89,000 distinct CDR3 sequences, over 13% of them present only once. What was sequenced was whole blood. The receptors stem from an adult who was a healthcare worker with PCR-confirmed SARS-CoV-2 infection or an uninfected control (not recorded which). CDR3s include the opening cysteine and the closing phenylalanine or tryptophan. The D gene is left open where the match is weak. Size is omitted from some rows. Given values are once, few, many or a class for expanded clones.

size	D	V	J	CDR3	DNA
few	NA	TRBV6-1	TRBJ1-2	CANLDRNYGYTF	TGTGCCAACCTGGACAGAAACTATGGCTACACCTTC
many	TRBD1	TRBV25-1	TRBJ2-7	CASSGDQPGQGGEQYF	TGTGCCAGCAGTGGCGACCAACCGGGACAGGGGGGCGAGCAGTACTTC
few	TRBD2	TRBV7-9	TRBJ2-7	CASSFGLAGEQYF	TGTGCCAGCAGCTTTGGGCTAGCGGGAGAGCAGTACTTC
once	NA	TRBV4-1	TRBJ1-2	CASSATEVGGYTF	TGCGCCAGCAGCGCGACAGAGGTCGGGGGCTACACCTTC
NA	NA	TRBV7-2	TRBJ2-3	CASRATGLGTDTQYF	TGTGCCAGCAGAGCTACAGGGCTGGGCACAGATACGCAGTATTTT
NA	NA	TRBV15	TRBJ1-3	CATSRPPAGSRGEWENTIYF	TGTGCCACCAGCAGACCGCCGGCGGGGTCGCGAGGGGAATGGGAAAACACCATATATTTT
NA	TRBD1	TRBV28	TRBJ2-7	CASISSGQGRNYEQYF	TGTGCCAGCATTTCCTCGGGACAGGGTAGAAACTACGAGCAGTACTTC
NA	NA	TRBV29-1	TRBJ2-7	CSVVAYEQYF	TGCAGCGTTGTAGCCTACGAGCAGTACTTC
many	NA	TRBV4-2	TRBJ2-1	CASSQDEGRGKYNEQFF	TGTGCCAGCAGCCAAGATGAGGGTAGGGGGAAATACAATGAGCAGTTCTTC
many	TRBD2	TRBV29-1	TRBJ2-2	CSVEGTSGVGGELFF	TGCAGCGTTGAAGGGACTAGCGGGGTAGGCGGGGAGCTGTTTTTT
many	NA	TRBV7-8	TRBJ2-1	CASSPRRDSGPNEQFF	TGTGCCAGCAGCCCCAGAAGAGACTCCGGGCCCAATGAGCAGTTCTTC
many	NA	TRBV6-2/TRBV6-3	TRBJ2-1	CASSYSSSYNEQFF	TGTGCCAGCAGTTATAGCAGCTCCTACAATGAGCAGTTCTTC
few	NA	TRBV12-3/TRBV12-4	TRBJ1-1	CASSLAGARTEAFF	TGTGCCAGCAGTTTGGCAGGGGCGAGGACTGAAGCTTTCTTT
few	TRBD2	TRBV10-1	TRBJ2-3	CASSTSGGMRQYF	TGCGCCAGCTCGACTAGCGGTGGTATGCGGCAGTATTTT
few	NA	TRBV6-4	TRBJ2-3	CASSDDSGDTQYF	TGTGCCAGCAGTGATGACTCCGGGGATACGCAGTATTTT
many	TRBD2	TRBV10-3	TRBJ2-5	CAIGRELIETQYF	TGTGCCATCGGGCGGGAGCTGATTGAGACCCAGTACTTC